Sequencing of this TCR beta chain was carried out in a study of a mutant IDH1 vaccine in newly diagnosed glioma. Study in general: Prior therapy was radiotherapy, temozolomide, or both; most received both.

Time point reported: baseline, week 1 (first vaccination visit). Described treatment: pre-vaccination baseline after standard-of-care therapy. General study findings and limits: Pseudoprogression appears to have had no connection to changes in top peripheral T cell clonotypes. Immune responses induced by vaccination arose in about 93% of the patients.

The CDR3 is 15 residues long. V was cut by 0 bases and J by 2 bases, with 8 bases left in between. Germline loops: CDR1 WSHSY, CDR2 SAAADI. Assay used: immunoSEQ multiplex PCR; TCRdb lists only in-frame clones, some missing. The sample shows fewer than 100,000 clones, about 87% of them seen only once. Concerning this clone: What it binds is not known.

Specimen: PBMCs, collected from a glioma patient treated with radiotherapy, temozolomide or both. The V and J genes are TRBV10-2 and TRBJ1-5, with D uncertain. The clonotype comes from a woman aged 45-59 years with glioma. CDR3 DNA: TGCGCCAGCAGTGAGTCGATCGGGGGCAATCAGCCCCAGCATTTT. This gives the protein CASSESIGGNQPQHF.